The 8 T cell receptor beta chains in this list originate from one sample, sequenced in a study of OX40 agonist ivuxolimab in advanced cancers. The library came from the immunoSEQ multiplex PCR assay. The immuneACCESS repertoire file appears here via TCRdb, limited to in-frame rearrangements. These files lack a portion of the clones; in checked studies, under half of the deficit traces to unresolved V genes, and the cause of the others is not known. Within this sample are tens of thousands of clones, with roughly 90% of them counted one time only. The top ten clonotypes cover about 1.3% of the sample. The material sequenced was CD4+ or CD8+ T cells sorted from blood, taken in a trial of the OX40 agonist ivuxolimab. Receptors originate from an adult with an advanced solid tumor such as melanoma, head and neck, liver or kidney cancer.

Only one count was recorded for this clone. As DNA, the CDR3 is TGTGCCAGTAGTATAGATCGAGGGACGTTGCATGGCTACACCTTC. Encoded protein: CASSIDRGTLHGYTF. This chain connects TRBV19 to TRBJ1-2, with TRBD1 as a possible D gene (5 bases). V lost 0 bases to trimming and J lost 6 bases, with 14 bases between them. CDR3 length equals 15 residues. Germline values: CDR1 LNHDA, CDR2 SQIVND (reference sequence).

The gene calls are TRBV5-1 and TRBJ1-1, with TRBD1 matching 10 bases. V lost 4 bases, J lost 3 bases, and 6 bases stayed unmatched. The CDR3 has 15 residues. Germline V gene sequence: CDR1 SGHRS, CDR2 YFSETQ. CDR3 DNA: TGCGCCAGCAGCAACTCCGGGACAGGGGACACTGAAGCTTTCTTT. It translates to CASSNSGTGDTEAFF.

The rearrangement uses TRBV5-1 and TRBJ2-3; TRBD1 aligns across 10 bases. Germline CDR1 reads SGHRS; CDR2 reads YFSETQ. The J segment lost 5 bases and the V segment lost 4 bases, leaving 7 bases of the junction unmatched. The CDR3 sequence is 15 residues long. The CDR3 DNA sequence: TGCGCCAGCAGCCCGACAGGGGGCTTCGGAGATACGCAGTATTTT. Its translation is CASSPTGGFGDTQYF. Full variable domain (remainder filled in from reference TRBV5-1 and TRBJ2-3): KAGVTQTPRYLIKTRGQQVTLSCSPISGHRSVSWYQQTPGQGLQFLFEYFSETQRNKGNFPGRFSGRQFSNSRSEMNVSTLELGDSALYLCASSPTGGFGDTQYFGPGTRLTVL.

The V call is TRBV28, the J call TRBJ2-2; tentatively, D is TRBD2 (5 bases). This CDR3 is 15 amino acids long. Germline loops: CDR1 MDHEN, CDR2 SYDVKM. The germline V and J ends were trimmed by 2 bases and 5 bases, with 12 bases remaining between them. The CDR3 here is CASSLVASGTGELFF. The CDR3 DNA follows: TGTGCCAGCAGTTTAGTGGCCTCGGGAACCGGGGAGCTGTTTTTT.

The CDR3 sequence: CASSFNTEAFF. CDR3 sequence (DNA): TGTGCCAGCAGCTTCAACACTGAAGCTTTCTTT. The V call is TRBV5-6, the J call TRBJ1-1, with no clear D. V dropped 2 bases and J dropped 2 bases, with 1 base sitting between them. From germline, CDR1 is SGHDT and CDR2 YYEEEE. The CDR3 is 11 amino acids.

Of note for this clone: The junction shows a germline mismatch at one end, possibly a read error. The CDR3 spells CVSSLDKYEQYF. In DNA form, the CDR3 reads TGTGTCAGCAGCTTGGACAAATACGAGCAGTACTTC. This rearrangement joins TRBV7-9 to TRBJ2-7; D possibly corresponds to TRBD1 (5 bases). CDR3 length: 12 amino acids. Germline V gives CDR1 SEHNR, CDR2 FQNEAQ (reference sequence).

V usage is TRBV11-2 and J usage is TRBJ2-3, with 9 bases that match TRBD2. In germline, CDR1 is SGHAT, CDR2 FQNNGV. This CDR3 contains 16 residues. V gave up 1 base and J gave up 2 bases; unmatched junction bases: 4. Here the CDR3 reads CASSLGTSVSTDTQYF. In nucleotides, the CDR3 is TGTGCCAGCAGCTTAGGGACTAGCGTTTCCACAGATACGCAGTATTTT.

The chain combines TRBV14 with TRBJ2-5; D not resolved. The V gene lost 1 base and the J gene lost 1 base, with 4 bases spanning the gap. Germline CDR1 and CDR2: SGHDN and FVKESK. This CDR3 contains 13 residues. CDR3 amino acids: CASSQGPQETQYF. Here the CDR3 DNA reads TGTGCCAGCAGCCAAGGACCCCAAGAGACCCAGTACTTC.